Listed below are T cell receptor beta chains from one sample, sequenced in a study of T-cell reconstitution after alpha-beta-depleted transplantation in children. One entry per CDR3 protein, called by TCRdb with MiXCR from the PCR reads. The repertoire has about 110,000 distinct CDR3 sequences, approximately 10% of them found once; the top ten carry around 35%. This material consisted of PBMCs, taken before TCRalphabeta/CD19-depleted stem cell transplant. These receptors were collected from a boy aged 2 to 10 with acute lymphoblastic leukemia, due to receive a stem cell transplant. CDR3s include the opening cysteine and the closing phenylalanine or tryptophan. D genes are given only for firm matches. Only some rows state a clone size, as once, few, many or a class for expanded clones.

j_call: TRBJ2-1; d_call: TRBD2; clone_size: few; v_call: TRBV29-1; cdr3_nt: TGCAGCGTTGGTAGACTAGCGGACTACAATGAGCAGTTCTTC; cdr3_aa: CSVGRLADYNEQFF
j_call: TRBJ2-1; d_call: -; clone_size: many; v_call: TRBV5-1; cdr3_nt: TGCGCCAGCAGCGTGGACCCCGCCAACAATGAGCAGTTCTTC; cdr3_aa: CASSVDPANNEQFF
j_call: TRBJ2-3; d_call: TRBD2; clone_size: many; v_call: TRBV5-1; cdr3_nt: TGCGCCAGCAGCGCCGGTCTAGCGGGAGGGAGAGATACGCAGTATTTT; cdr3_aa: CASSAGLAGGRDTQYF
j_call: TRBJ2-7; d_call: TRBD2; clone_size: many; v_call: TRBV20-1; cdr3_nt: TGCAGTGCCCCCCGCGGGAGCTCCTACGAGCAGTACTTC; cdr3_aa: CSAPRGSSYEQYF
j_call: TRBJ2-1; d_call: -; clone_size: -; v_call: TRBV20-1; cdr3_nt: TGCAGTGCCACGAACCCCCTTCCCAATGAGCAGTTCTTC; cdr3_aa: CSATNPLPNEQFF
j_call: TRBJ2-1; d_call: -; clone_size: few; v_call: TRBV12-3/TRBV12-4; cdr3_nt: TGTGCCAGCAGGCCCGGGATGATCTCCTACAATGAGCAGTTCTTC; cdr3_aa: CASRPGMISYNEQFF
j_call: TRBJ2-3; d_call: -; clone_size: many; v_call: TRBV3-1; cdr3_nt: TGTGCCAGCAGCCACGGGTGGGCTAGCCGCACAGATACGCAGTATTTT; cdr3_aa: CASSHGWASRTDTQYF
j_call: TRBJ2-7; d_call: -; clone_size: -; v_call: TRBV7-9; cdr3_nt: TGTGCCAGCAGCTTAGGGGTCCACGAGCAGTACTTC; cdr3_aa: CASSLGVHEQYF
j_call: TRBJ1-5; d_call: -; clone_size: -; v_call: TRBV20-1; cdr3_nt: TGCAGTGCCCCCGGAGGGAATCAGCCCCAGCATTTT; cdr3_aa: CSAPGGNQPQHF
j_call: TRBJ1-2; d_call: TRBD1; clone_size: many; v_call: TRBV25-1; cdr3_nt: TGTGCCAGCAGTGAATTGCGAGTGGAGGGGGCCCCCTATGGCTACACCTTC; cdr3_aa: CASSELRVEGAPYGYTF
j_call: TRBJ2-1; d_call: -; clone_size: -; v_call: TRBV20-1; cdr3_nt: TGCAGTGCTTCGGCCCCACAAGGCACAAATGAGCAGTTCTTC; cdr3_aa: CSASAPQGTNEQFF
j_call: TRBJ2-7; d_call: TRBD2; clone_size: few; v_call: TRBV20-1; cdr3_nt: TGCAGTGCTCGACTAGCGCCCTCCTACGAGCAGTACTTC; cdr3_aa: CSARLAPSYEQYF
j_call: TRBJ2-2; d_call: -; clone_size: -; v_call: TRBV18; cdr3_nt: TGTGCCAGCTCACCACGGAGCGGAACCAACACCGGGGAGCTGTTTTTT; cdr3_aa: CASSPRSGTNTGELFF
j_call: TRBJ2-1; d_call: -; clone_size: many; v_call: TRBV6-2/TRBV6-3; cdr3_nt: TGTGCCAGCAGTTACTCGGGACCCGAGCAGTTCTTC; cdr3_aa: CASSYSGPEQFF
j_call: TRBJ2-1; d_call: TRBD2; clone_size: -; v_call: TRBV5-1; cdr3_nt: TGCGCCAGCAGCTCTAGCGGGGCGGGAGGTTCGGATGAGCAGTTCTTC; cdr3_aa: CASSSSGAGGSDEQFF
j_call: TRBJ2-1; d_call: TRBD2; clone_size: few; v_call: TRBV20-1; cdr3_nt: TGCAGTGCTAGAGATCCCTTGAGCGGGATTATTGAACGGGAGCAGTTCTTC; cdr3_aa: CSARDPLSGIIEREQFF
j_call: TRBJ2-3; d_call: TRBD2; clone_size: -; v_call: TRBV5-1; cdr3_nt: TGCGCCAGCAGCATTCGACTAGCGGGAGGGCCGGCAGATACGCAGTGTTTT; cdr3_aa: CASSIRLAGGPADTQCF
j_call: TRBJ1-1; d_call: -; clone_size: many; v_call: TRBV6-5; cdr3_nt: TGTGCCAGCAGTTACTCGACATGGGACACTGAAGCTTTCTTT; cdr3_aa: CASSYSTWDTEAFF
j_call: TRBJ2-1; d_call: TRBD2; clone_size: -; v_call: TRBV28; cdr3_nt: TGTGCCAGCAGTTCCGGGACTAGCGGGAGGTGGCACAATGAGCAGTTCTTC; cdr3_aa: CASSSGTSGRWHNEQFF
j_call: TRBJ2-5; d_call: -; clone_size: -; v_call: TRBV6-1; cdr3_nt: TGTGCCAGCTGGATCGGGACTGTACAAGAGACCCAGTACTTC; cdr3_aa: CASWIGTVQETQYF
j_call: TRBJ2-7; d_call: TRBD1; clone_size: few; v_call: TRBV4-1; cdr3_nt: TGCGCCAGCAGCCCTCCGGGACAGAGCTCCTACGAGCAGTACTTC; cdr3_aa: CASSPPGQSSYEQYF
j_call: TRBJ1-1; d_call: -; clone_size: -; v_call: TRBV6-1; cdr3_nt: TGTGCCACCTCTAGGGGTGTGGGCACTGAAGCTTTCTTT; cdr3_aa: CATSRGVGTEAFF
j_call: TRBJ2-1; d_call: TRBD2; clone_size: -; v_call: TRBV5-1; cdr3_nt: TGCGCCAGCAGCTTGGGACTAGCGAAAAACAATGAGCAGTTCTTC; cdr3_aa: CASSLGLAKNNEQFF
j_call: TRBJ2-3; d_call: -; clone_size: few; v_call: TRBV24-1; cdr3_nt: TGTGCCACCAGTGATGGCAACAGGGATACGCAGTATTTT; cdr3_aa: CATSDGNRDTQYF
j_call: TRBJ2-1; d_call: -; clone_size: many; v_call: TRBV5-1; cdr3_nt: TGCGCCAGCAGCTTGGAAGGGACTTCCCACAATGAGCAGTTCTTC; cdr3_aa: CASSLEGTSHNEQFF
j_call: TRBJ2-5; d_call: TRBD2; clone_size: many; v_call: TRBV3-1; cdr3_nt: TGTGCCAGCAGCCAAGATGCGGGAGGGCAAGAGACCCAGTACTTC; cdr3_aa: CASSQDAGGQETQYF
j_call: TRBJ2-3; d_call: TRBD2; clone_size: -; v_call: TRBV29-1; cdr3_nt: TGCAGCGTTGGGGACTACCCTGGGAGGAGGGATACGCAGTATTTT; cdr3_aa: CSVGDYPGRRDTQYF
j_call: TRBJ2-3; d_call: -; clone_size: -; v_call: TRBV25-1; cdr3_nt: TGTGCCAGCAGCCTCAGGGGGCTAGCGGGCACAGATACGCAGTATTTT; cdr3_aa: CASSLRGLAGTDTQYF
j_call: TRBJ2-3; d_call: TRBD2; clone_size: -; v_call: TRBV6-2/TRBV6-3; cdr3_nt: TGTGCCGCGGCGGGAGGCCTCACAGATACGCAGTATTTT; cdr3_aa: CAAAGGLTDTQYF
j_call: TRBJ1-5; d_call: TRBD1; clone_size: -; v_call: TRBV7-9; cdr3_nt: TGTGCCAGCAGCCCGACAGGGGCCTCGCGCAATCAGCCCCAGCATTTT; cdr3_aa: CASSPTGASRNQPQHF
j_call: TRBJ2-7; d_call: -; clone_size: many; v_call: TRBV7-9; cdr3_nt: TGTGCCAGCAGCTTAGAATCCGGGAACAACGAGCAGTACTTC; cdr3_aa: CASSLESGNNEQYF
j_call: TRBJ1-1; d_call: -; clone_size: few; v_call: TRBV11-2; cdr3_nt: TGTGCCAGCAGCTTACATATCGGAGGAGCTTTCTTT; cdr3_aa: CASSLHIGGAFF
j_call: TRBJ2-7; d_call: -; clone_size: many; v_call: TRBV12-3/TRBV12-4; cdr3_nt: TGTGCCAGCAGCCCGGGACCCTACGAGCAGTACTTC; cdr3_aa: CASSPGPYEQYF
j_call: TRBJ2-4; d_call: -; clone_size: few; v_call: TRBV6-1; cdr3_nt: TGTGCCAGCAGTGTAGGGGATGGCAAAAACATTCAGTACTTC; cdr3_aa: CASSVGDGKNIQYF
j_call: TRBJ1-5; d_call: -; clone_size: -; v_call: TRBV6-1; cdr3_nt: TGTGCCAGCAGGCCCTCGGGCGGGAGCAATCAGCCCCAGCATTTT; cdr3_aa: CASRPSGGSNQPQHF
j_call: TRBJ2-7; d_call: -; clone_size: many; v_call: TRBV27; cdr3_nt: TGTGCCAGCAGTCCAACCTACGAGCAGTACTTC; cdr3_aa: CASSPTYEQYF
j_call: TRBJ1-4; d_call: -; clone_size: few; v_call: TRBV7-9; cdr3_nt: TGTGCCAGCAGCTCTCTATGGGGGGGAGGCAGTGAAAAACTGTTTTTT; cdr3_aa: CASSSLWGGGSEKLFF
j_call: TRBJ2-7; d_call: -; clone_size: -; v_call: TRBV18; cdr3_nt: TGTGCCAGCTCACCAAGGCCGACAGAGTACGAGCAGTACTTC; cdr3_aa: CASSPRPTEYEQYF